This T cell receptor (beta chain) was captured by sequencing in a study of Tregs in tolerant kidney transplant recipients. TCRdb's table, derived via immunoSEQ multiplex PCR, lists solely in-frame clones and lacks some. The data contain thousands of clones, roughly half of them seen just once; the ten biggest clones take up approximately 5.1%. The CDR3 length is 13 residues. The study's findings and limits: The most relevant donor-specific Treg TCRbeta repertoire apparently came from expansion with activated donor B cells.

Of note for this clone: Its matching antigen is unknown. An end of the junction differs from the germline gene, which may be a read error.

This sequence originates from a human donor in good health. The genes are TRBV5-3 and TRBJ1-5, with D possibly matching TRBD1 (6 bases). TRBV5-3 is labeled an ORF, and its function is uncertain. The sample comprised CD4+ T cells from blood cultured with allogeneic cells. The CDR3 nucleotides read TGTGCCAGCAGCTTGGCCCCACAGGGCCCCCAGCATTTT. Translation gives CASSLAPQGPQHF.